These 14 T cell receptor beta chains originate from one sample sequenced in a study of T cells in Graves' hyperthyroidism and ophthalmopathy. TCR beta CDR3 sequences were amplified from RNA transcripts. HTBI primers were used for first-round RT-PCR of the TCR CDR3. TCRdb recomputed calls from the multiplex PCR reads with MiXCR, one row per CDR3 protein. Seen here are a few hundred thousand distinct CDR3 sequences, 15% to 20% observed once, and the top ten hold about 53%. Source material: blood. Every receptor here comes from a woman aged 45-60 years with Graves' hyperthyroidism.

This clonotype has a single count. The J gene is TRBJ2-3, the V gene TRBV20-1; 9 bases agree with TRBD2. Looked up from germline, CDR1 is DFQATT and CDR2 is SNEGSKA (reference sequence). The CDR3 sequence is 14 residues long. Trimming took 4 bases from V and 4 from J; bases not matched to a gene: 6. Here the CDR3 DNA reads TGCAGTGCTACTAGCGGGAATCTCCCAGATACGCAGTATTTT. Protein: CSATSGNLPDTQYF.

The CDR3 region has the DNA TGCAGTGCTAGATCTGGACTAGCGGCTTCTTACAATGAGCAGTTCTTC. Encoded protein: CSARSGLAASYNEQFF. This rearrangement joins TRBV20-1 to TRBJ2-1; 10 nucleotides match TRBD2. The V gene end was trimmed by 2 bases and the J gene end by 4 bases; junction bases not matched to a gene: 8. The CDR3 consists of 16 residues. From germline, CDR1 is DFQATT and CDR2 SNEGSKA (reference sequence).

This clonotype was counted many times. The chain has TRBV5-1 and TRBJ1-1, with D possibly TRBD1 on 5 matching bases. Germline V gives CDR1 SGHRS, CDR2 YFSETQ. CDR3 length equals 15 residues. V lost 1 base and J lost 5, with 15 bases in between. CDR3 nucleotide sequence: TGCGCCAGCAGCTTGTTTACGGGGCGCCGGACTGAAGCTTTCTTT. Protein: CASSLFTGRRTEAFF.

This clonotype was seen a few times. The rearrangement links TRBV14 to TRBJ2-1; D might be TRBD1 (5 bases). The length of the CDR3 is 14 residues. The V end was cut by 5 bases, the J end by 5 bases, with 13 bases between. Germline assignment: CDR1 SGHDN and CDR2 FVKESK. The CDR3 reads CASSSQGTNNEQFF. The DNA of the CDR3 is TGTGCCAGCAGCAGCCAGGGTACCAACAATGAGCAGTTCTTC.

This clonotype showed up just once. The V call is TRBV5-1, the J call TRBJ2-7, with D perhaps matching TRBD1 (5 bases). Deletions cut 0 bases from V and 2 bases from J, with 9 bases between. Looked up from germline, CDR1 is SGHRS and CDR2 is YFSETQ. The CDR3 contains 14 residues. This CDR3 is CASSLVAGTYEQYF. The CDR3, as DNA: TGCGCCAGCAGCTTGGTTGCAGGGACCTACGAGCAGTACTTC.

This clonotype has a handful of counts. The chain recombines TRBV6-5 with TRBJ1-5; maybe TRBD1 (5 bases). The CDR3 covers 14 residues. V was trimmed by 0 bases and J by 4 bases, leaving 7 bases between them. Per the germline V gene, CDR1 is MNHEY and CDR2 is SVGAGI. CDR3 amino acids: CASSYSRGNQPQHF. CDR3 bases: TGTGCCAGCAGTTACTCAAGGGGTAATCAGCCCCAGCATTTT.

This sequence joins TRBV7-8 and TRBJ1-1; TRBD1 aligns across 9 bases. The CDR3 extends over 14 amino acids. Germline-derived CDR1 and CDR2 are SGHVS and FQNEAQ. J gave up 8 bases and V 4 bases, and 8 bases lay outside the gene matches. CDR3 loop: CASSWGQGSLEAFF. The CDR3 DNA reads TGTGCCAGCAGCTGGGGACAGGGTTCACTCGAAGCTTTCTTT.

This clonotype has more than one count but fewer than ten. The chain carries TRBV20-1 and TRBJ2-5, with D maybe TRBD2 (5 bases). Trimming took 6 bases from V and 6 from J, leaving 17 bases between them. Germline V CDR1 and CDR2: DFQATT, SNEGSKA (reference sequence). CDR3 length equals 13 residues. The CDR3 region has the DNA TGCAGTGCGGTCGGGCGGGTAGAAAAGACCCAGTACTTC. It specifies CSAVGRVEKTQYF.

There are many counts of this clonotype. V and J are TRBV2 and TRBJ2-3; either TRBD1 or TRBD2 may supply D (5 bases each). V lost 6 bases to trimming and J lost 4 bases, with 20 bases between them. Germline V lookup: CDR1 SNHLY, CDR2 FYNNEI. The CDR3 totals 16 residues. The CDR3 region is CASSPSPPGTSDTQYF. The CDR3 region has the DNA TGTGCCAGCAGCCCCTCCCCCCCCGGGACCTCAGATACGCAGTATTTT.

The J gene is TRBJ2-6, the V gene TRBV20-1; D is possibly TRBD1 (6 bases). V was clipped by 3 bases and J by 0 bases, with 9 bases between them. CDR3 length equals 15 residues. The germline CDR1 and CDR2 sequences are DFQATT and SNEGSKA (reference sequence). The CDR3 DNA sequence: TGCAGTGCTAGTACAGGGCCCTCTGGGGCCAACGTCCTGACTTTC. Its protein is CSASTGPSGANVLTF.

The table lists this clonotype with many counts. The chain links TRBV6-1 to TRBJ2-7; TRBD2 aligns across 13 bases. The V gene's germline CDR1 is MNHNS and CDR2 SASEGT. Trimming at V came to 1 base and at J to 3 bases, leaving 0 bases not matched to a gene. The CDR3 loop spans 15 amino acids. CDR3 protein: CASSEGTSGSYEQYF. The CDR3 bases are TGTGCCAGCAGTGAAGGGACTAGCGGGAGCTACGAGCAGTACTTC.

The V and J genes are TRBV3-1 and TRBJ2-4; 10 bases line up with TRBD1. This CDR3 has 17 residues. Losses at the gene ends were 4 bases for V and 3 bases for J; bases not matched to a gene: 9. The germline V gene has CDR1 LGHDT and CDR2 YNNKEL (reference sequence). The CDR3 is CASSPGTGVFVKNIQYF. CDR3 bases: TGTGCCAGCAGCCCCGGGACAGGGGTTTTTGTCAAAAACATTCAGTACTTC.

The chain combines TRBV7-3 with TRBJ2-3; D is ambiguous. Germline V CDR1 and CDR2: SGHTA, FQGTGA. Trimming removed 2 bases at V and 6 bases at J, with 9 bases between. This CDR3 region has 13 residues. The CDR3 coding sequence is TGTGCCAGCAGCTTATTTGGGCCGGATACGCAGTATTTT. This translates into CASSLFGPDTQYF.

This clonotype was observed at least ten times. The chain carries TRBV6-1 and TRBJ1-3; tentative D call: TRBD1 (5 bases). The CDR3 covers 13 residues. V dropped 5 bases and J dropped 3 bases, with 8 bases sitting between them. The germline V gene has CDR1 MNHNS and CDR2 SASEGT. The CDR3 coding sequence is TGTGCCAGCAGTAGGGGTTTTGGAAACACCATATATTTT. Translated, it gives CASSRGFGNTIYF.